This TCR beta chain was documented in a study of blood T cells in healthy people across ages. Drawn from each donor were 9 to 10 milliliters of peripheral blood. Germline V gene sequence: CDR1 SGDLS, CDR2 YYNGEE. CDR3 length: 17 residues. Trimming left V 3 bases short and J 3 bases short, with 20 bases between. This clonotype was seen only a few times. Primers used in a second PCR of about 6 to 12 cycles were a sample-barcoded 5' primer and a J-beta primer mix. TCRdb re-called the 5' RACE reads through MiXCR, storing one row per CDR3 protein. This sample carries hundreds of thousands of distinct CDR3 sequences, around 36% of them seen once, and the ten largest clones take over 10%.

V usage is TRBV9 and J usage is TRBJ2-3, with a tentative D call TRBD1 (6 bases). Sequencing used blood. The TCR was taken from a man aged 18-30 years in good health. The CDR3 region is CASSEKYRATSTDTQYF. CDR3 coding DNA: TGTGCCAGCAGCGAAAAATACAGGGCTACTAGTACAGATACGCAGTATTTT.